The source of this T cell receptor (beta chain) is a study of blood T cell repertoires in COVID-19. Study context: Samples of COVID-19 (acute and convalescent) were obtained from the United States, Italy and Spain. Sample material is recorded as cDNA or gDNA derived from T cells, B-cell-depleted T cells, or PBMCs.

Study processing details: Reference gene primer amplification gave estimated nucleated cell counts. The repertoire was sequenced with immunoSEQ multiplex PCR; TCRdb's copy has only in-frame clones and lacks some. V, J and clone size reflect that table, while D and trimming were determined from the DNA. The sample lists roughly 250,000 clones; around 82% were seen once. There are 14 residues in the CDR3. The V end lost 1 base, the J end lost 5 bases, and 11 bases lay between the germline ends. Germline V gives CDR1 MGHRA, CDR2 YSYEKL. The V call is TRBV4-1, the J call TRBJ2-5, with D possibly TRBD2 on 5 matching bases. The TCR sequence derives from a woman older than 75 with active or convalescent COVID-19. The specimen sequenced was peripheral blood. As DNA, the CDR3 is TGCGCCAGCAGCCAAGTCCCGGGCGGGGAGACCCAGTACTTC. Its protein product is CASSQVPGGETQYF.